A single sample gave rise to the 17 T cell receptor beta chains below, sequenced in a study of blood T cell repertoires in COVID-19. Sequencing was performed with immunoSEQ multiplex PCR; in TCRdb, only in-frame clones are kept and a portion is missing. This sample has about 100,000 clones, with roughly 80% found just once. The sequenced material came from peripheral blood. All receptors derive from a man aged 45-65 years with active or convalescent COVID-19.

In its sample, this clone was seen once. J is TRBJ1-5 and V is TRBV30; D not resolved. Per germline, CDR1 GTSNPN and CDR2 SVGIG (reference sequence). This CDR3 comprises 12 residues. Deletions cut 8 bases from V and 1 base from J, with 9 bases between. This CDR3 is CAMGRSNQPQHF. DNA of the CDR3: TGTGCCATGGGGAGGAGCAATCAGCCCCAGCATTTT.

The rearrangement uses TRBV28 and TRBJ1-6; the D gene is possibly TRBD1 (6 bases). Germline lookup yields CDR1 MDHEN and CDR2 SYDVKM. Between the trimmed V and J ends, which lost 3 bases and 5 bases, there was a span of 8 bases. The CDR3 contains 14 residues. As DNA, the CDR3 is TGTGCCAGCAGTTTGTCAGGGGATAATTCACCCCTCCACTTT. This gives the protein CASSLSGDNSPLHF.

The sample holds many counts of this clone. The chain carries TRBV7-8 and TRBJ1-2; D is ambiguous. Trimming removed 4 bases from V and 5 bases from J, with 8 bases in between. The CDR3 is made up of 12 amino acids. The germline V gene has CDR1 SGHVS and CDR2 FQNEAQ. The CDR3 DNA reads as TGTGCCAGCAGCTCCCAACAGTATGGCTACACCTTC. Translation: CASSSQQYGYTF.

The gene calls are TRBV27 and TRBJ1-6; D might be TRBD1 (5 bases). This CDR3 has 15 residues. Germline CDR1 MNHEY, CDR2 SMNVEV (reference sequence). The V end was cut by 3 bases, the J end by 9 bases, with 15 bases between. The CDR3 region is CASSLQWQGSSPLHF. CDR3 bases: TGTGCCAGCAGTTTGCAATGGCAGGGTTCTTCACCCCTCCACTTT.

The V call is TRBV5-4, the J call TRBJ2-1, with 15 bases aligning to TRBD2. Per the germline V gene, CDR1 is SGHNT and CDR2 is YYREEE (reference sequence). The CDR3 is made up of 18 amino acids. Trimming cost V 4 bases and J 1 base; bases outside gene matches: 6. CDR3 bases: TGTGCCAGCAGCGCCGGGACTAGCGGGAGGTCATCCTACAATGAGCAGTTCTTC. This translates into CASSAGTSGRSSYNEQFF. Drawing the rest from reference TRBV5-4 and TRBJ2-1, the complete variable domain is ETGVTQSPTHLIKTRGQQVTLRCSSQSGHNTVSWYQQALGQGPQFIFQYYREEENGRGNFPPRFSGLQFPNYSSELNVNALELDDSALYLCASSAGTSGRSSYNEQFFGPGTRLTVL.

This rearrangement joins TRBV3-1 (or the pseudogene TRBV3-2) to TRBJ2-3; TRBD2 agrees at 9 bases. The germline CDR1 and CDR2 sequences are LGHDT and YNNKEL (reference sequence). The CDR3 is 14 amino acids. V lost 2 bases and J lost 4; bases outside the gene matches: 1. The CDR3 DNA follows: TGTGCCAGCAGCCAATCTAGCGGGGCAGATACGCAGTATTTT. Protein product: CASSQSSGADTQYF.

The chain couples TRBV4-1 to TRBJ2-4; a possible D gene is TRBD1 (6 bases). Germline values: CDR1 MGHRA, CDR2 YSYEKL. This CDR3 spans 15 amino acids. V lost 4 bases and J 6 bases, leaving 16 bases between the germline ends. DNA of the CDR3: TGCGCCAGCAGCCCCAGGGGTGTGGATCTAAACATTCAGTACTTC. Translated: CASSPRGVDLNIQYF.

The CDR3 sequence: CASGGEGTEAFF. CDR3 bases: TGTGCCAGTGGGGGGGAGGGCACTGAAGCTTTCTTT. The V gene is TRBV12-3 or TRBV12-4, the J gene TRBJ1-1; D is possibly TRBD1 (5 bases). Trimming shortened V by 9 bases and J by 4 bases, and 12 bases separated the two germline ends. The CDR3 spans 12 residues.

The genes are TRBV6-5 and TRBJ1-1, with 8 nucleotides matching TRBD1. V lost 5 bases to trimming and J lost 5 bases; unmatched junction nucleotides: 10. The CDR3 spans 15 residues. Germline CDR1 and CDR2: MNHEY and SVGAGI. In DNA form, the CDR3 reads TGTGCCAGCAGTCCTGGACAGGGCGGAAGGACTGAAGCTTTCTTT. Translation gives CASSPGQGGRTEAFF.

This chain links TRBV11-3 with TRBJ2-1; D gene uncertain. V was shortened by 1 base and J by 4 bases, with 17 bases between the two germline ends. Germline CDR1 reads SGHNT; CDR2 reads YENEEA. This CDR3 contains 17 residues. In DNA form, the CDR3 reads TGTGCCAGCAGCTTAGGAAGAAATAGTGACTTATACAATGAGCAGTTCTTC. Its protein is CASSLGRNSDLYNEQFF.

The J gene is TRBJ2-3, the V gene TRBV20-1, with a weak D call TRBD1 (6 bases). The germline V gene has CDR1 DFQATT and CDR2 SNEGSKA (reference sequence). V lost 3 bases and J lost 2, with 30 bases in between. CDR3 length equals 20 residues. The CDR3 region has the DNA TGCAGTGCTAGTGGCGGTTGGAGGCAGGGGTCTTCTTTCCTCACAGATACGCAGTATTTT. Translating it yields CSASGGWRQGSSFLTDTQYF.

V is TRBV5-4 and J is TRBJ2-5; no clear D gene. The V gene's germline CDR1 is SGHNT and CDR2 YYREEE (reference sequence). V gave up 0 bases and J gave up 5 bases, with 8 bases separating them. The CDR3 loop spans 13 amino acids. CDR3 in DNA: TGTGCCAGCAGCTTGGTTAGCCAGGAGACCCAGTACTTC. This gives the protein CASSLVSQETQYF.

This chain uses TRBV11-2 with TRBJ1-1; D remains unclear. V lost 7 bases, J lost 8 bases, and 14 bases lay in between. Germline CDR1 SGHAT, CDR2 FQNNGV. The CDR3 is made up of 12 amino acids. The CDR3 DNA follows: TGTGCCAGCATATCATCGGCGGGGGAAGCTTTCTTT. Its protein is CASISSAGEAFF.

The CDR3 region is CASSQGPGGPGYGYTF. CDR3 sequence (DNA): TGTGCCAGCAGCCAAGGTCCAGGGGGTCCGGGGTATGGCTACACCTTC. This chain joins TRBV3-1 (or the pseudogene TRBV3-2) and TRBJ1-2; TRBD1 matches 7 bases. The V segment lost 1 base and the J segment 5 bases; nucleotides outside the gene matches: 10. CDR3 length equals 16 residues. CDR1 and CDR2 from the germline V gene are LGHDT and YNNKEL (reference sequence).

This clone has just one count. The chain employs TRBV28 and TRBJ2-7; TRBD2 matches at 9 bases. The CDR3 is 16 residues long. Germline CDR1 reads MDHEN; CDR2 reads SYDVKM. Germline trimming cut 4 bases from V and 3 bases from J; bases unmatched to any gene: 10. The CDR3 loop is CASSSFQTSGSYEQYF. The DNA for the CDR3 is TGTGCCAGCAGTTCATTCCAGACTAGCGGAAGCTACGAGCAGTACTTC.

The chain is built from TRBV12-3 or TRBV12-4 and TRBJ1-2; D is undetermined. CDR3 length: 11 amino acids. V gave up 5 bases and J gave up 9 bases, with 10 bases separating them. The CDR3 loop reads CASSNLQSYTF. The CDR3 DNA sequence: TGTGCCAGCAGTAACTTACAGAGCTACACCTTC.

This rearrangement joins TRBV11-2 to TRBJ1-1; possibly TRBD1 for D (6 bases). The CDR3 loop spans 14 amino acids. The germline CDR1 and CDR2 sequences are SGHAT and FQNNGV. V was shortened by 5 bases and J by 4 bases, with 14 bases between the two germline ends. CDR3 protein: CASSPRGGLTEAFF. CDR3 DNA sequence: TGTGCCAGCAGCCCAAGGGGGGGCCTCACTGAAGCTTTCTTT.